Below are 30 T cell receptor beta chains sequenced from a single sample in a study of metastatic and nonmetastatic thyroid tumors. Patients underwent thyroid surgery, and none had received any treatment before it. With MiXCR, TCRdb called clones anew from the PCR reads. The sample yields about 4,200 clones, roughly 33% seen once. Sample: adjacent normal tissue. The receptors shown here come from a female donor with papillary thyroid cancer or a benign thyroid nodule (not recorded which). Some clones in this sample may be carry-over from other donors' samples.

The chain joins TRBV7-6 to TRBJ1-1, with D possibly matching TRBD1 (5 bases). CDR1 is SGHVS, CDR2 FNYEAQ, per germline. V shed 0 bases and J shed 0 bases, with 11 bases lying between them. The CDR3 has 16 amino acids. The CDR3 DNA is TGTGCCAGCAGCTTAGCGAAGGGACTTCTGAACACTGAAGCTTTCTTT. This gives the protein CASSLAKGLLNTEAFF.

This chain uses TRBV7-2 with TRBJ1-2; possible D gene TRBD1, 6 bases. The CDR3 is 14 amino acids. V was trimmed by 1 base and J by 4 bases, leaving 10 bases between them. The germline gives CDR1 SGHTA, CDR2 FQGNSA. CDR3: CASSLDRDGYGYTF. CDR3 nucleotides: TGTGCCAGCAGCTTAGACAGGGACGGCTATGGCTACACCTTC.

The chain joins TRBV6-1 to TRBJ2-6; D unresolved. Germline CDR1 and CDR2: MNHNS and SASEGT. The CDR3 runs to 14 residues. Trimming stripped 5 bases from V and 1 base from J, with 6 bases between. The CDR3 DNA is TGTGCCAGCAGTCGAGTATCTGGGGCCAACGTCCTGACTTTC. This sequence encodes CASSRVSGANVLTF.

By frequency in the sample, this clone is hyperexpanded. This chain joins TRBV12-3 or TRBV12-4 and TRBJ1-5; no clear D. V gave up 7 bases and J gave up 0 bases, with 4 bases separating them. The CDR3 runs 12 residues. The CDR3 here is CASTYSNQPQHF. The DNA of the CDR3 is TGTGCCAGCACATATAGCAATCAGCCCCAGCATTTT.

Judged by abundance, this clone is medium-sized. CDR3 nucleotides: TGCGCCAGCAGCTTGGAACCGGGGACAGCCTATGGCTACACCTTC. This translates into CASSLEPGTAYGYTF. The V call is TRBV5-1, the J call TRBJ1-2, with 7 bases aligning to TRBD1. V gave up 0 bases and J gave up 4 bases; unmatched junction bases: 6. The germline V gene has CDR1 SGHRS and CDR2 YFSETQ. CDR3 length equals 15 residues.

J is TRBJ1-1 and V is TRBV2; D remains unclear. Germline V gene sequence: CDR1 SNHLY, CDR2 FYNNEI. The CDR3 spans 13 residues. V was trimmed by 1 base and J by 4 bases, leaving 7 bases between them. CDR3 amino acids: CASSEVEGTEAFF. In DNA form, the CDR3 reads TGTGCCAGCAGTGAAGTCGAGGGCACTGAAGCTTTCTTT.

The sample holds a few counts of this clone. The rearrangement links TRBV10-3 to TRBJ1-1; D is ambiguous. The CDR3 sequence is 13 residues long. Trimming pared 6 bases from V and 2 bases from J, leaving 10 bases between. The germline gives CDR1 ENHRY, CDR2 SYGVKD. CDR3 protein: CAIRPPKNTEAFF. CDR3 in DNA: TGTGCCATCAGGCCTCCGAAAAACACTGAAGCTTTCTTT.

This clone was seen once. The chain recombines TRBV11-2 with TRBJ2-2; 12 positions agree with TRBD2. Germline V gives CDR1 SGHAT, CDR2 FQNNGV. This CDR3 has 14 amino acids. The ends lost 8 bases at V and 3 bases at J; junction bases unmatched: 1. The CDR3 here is CASRLAGDTGELFF. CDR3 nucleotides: TGTGCCAGCCGACTAGCGGGGGACACCGGGGAGCTGTTTTTT. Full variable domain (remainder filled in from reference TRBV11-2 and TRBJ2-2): EAGVAQSPRYKIIEKRQSVAFWCNPISGHATLYWYQQILGQGPKLLIQFQNNGVVDDSQLPKDRFSAERLKGVDSTLKIQPAKLEDSAVYLCASRLAGDTGELFFGEGSRLTVL.

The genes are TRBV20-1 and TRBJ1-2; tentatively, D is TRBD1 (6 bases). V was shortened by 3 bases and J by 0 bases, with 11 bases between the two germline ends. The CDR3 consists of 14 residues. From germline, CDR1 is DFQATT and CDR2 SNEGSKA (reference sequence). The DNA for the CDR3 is TGCAGTGCTAGTACGCAGGGGTCTAACTATGGCTACACCTTC. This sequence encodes CSASTQGSNYGYTF.

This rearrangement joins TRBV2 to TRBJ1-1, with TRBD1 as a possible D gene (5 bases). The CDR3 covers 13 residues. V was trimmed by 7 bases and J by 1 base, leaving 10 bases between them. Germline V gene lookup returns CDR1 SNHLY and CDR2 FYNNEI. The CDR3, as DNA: TGTGCCAGCATGCGGACACAGAACACTGAAGCTTTCTTT. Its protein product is CASMRTQNTEAFF.

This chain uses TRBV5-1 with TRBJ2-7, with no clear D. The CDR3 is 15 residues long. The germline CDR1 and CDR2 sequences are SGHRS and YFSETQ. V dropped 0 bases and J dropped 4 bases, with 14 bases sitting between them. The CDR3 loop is CASSLEGLEIYEQYF. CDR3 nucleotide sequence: TGCGCCAGCAGCTTGGAAGGGCTGGAAATTTACGAGCAGTACTTC.

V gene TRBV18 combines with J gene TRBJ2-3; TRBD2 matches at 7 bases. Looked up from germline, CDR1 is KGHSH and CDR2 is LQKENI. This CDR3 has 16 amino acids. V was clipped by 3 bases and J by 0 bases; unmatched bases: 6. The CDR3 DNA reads TGTGCCAGCTCACCTCTCCTTAGCGGGAGCACAGATACGCAGTATTTT. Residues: CASSPLLSGSTDTQYF.

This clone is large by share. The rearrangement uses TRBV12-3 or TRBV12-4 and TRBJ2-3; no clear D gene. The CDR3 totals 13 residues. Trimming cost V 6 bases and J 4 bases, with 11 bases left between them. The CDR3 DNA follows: TGTGCCAGCAGCCGCCTCCCATCAGATACGCAGTATTTT. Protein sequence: CASSRLPSDTQYF.

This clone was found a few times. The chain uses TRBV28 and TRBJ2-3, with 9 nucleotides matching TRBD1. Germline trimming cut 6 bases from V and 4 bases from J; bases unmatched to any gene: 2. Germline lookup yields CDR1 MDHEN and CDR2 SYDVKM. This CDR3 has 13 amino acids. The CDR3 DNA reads TGTGCCAGCAGACGACAGGGGGCAGATACGCAGTATTTT. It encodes CASRRQGADTQYF.

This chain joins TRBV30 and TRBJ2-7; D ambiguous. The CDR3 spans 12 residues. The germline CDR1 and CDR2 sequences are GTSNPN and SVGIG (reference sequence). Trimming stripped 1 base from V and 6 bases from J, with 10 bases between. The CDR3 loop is CAWSATLLEQYF. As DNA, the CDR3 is TGTGCCTGGAGTGCGACTCTTCTCGAGCAGTACTTC. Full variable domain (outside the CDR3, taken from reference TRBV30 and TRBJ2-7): SQTIHQWPATLVQPVGSPLSLECTVEGTSNPNLYWYRQAAGRGLQLLFYSVGIGQISSEVPQNLSASRPQDRQFILSSKKLLLSDSGFYLCAWSATLLEQYFGPGTRLTVT.

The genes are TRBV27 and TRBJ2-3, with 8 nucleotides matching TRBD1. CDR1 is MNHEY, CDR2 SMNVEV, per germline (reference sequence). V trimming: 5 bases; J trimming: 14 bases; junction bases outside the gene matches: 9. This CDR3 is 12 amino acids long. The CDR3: CASSLGQGIWYF. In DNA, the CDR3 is TGTGCCAGCAGTCTAGGACAGGGAATTTGGTATTTT.

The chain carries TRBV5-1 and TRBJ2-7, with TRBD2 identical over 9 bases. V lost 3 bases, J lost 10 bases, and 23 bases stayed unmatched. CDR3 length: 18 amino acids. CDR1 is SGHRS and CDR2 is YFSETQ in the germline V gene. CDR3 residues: CASSSYGGRAGSSYYQYF. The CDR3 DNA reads TGCGCCAGCAGCTCATATGGCGGGAGGGCCGGGAGCTCCTACTATCAGTACTTC.

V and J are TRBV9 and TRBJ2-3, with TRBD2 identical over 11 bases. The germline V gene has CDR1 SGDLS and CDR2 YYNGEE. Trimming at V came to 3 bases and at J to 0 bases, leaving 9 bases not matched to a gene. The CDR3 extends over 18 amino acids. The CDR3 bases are TGTGCCAGCAGCGCCCCAGCTAGCGGGGGGACTAGCACAGATACGCAGTATTTT. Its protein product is CASSAPASGGTSTDTQYF.

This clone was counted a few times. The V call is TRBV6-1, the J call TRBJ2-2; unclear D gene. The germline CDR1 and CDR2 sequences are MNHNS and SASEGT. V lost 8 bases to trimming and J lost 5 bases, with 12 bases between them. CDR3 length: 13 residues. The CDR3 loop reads CASGQVPTGELFF. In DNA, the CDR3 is TGTGCCAGCGGGCAGGTACCAACCGGGGAGCTGTTTTTT.

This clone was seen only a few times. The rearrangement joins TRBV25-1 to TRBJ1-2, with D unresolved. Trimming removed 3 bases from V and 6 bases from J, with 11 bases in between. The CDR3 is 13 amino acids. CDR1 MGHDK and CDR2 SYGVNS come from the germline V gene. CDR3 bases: TGTGCCAGCAGTGACCTCGGACTAAATGGCTACACCTTC. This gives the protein CASSDLGLNGYTF.

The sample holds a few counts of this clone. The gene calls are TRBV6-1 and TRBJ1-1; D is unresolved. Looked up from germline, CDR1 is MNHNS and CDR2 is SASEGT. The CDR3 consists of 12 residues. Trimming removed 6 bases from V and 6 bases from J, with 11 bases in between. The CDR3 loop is CASRPTSSEAFF. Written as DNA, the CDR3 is TGTGCCAGCAGACCAACATCGTCTGAAGCTTTCTTT.

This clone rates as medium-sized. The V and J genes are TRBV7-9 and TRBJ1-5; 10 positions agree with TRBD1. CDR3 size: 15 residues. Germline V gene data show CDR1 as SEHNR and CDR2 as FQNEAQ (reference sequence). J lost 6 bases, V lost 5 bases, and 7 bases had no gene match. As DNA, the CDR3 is TGTGCCAGCAGCCCAAGGACAGGGGGGGGTCAGCCCCAGCATTTT. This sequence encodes CASSPRTGGGQPQHF.

CDR3: CASSLGGRADNEQFF. The CDR3 nucleotides read TGTGCCAGCAGCTTGGGAGGGAGGGCCGACAATGAGCAGTTCTTC. The chain combines TRBV5-6 with TRBJ2-1; 7 nucleotides agree with TRBD2. The CDR3 is 15 amino acids. CDR1 SGHDT and CDR2 YYEEEE come from the germline V gene. J was trimmed by 5 bases and V by 0 bases; bases with no gene match: 5.

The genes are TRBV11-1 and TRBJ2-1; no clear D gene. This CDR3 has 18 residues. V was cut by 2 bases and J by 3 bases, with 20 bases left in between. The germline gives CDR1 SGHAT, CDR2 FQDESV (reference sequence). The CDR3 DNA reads TGTGCCAGCAGCTTACAGATCACAACCCAACAGAGCTACAATGAGCAGTTCTTC. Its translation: CASSLQITTQQSYNEQFF.

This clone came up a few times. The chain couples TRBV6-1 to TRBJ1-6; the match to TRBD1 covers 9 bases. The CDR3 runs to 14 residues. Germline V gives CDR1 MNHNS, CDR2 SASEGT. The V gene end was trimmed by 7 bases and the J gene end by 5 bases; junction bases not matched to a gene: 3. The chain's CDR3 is CASTGQGNNSPLHF. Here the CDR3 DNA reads TGTGCCAGCACCGGACAGGGGAATAATTCACCCCTCCACTTT.

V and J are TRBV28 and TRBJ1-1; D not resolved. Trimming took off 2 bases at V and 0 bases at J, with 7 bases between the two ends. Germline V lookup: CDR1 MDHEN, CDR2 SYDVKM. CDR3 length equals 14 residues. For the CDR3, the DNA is TGTGCCAGCAGTTTAAGGCCGCTGAACACTGAAGCTTTCTTT. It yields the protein CASSLRPLNTEAFF. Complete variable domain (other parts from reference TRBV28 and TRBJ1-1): DVKVTQSSRYLVKRTGEKVFLECVQDMDHENMFWYRQDPGLGLRLIYFSYDVKMKEKGDIPEGYSVSREKKERFSLILESASTNQTSMYLCASSLRPLNTEAFFGQGTRLTVV.

This chain's CDR3 is CAWKDKDRGFYGYTF. The CDR3 bases are TGTGCCTGGAAAGATAAGGACAGGGGTTTCTATGGCTACACCTTC. The chain employs TRBV30 and TRBJ1-2, with 9 bases that match TRBD1. Trimming took 4 bases from V and 4 from J; bases not matched to a gene: 10. The CDR3 length is 15 residues. Germline-derived CDR1 and CDR2 are GTSNPN and SVGIG (reference sequence).

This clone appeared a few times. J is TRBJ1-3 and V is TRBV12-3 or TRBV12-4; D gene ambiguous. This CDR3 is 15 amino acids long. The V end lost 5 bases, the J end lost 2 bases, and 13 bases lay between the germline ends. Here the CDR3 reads CASSPVGRPGNTIYF. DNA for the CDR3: TGTGCCAGCAGTCCTGTCGGGAGGCCTGGAAACACCATATATTTT.

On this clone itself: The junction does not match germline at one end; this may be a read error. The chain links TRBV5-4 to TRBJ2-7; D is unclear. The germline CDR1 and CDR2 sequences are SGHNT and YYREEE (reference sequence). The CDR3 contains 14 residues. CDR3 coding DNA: TGCGCCAGCAGCTTGGATCGGTGGTCCTACGAGCAGTACTTC. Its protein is CASSLDRWSYEQYF.

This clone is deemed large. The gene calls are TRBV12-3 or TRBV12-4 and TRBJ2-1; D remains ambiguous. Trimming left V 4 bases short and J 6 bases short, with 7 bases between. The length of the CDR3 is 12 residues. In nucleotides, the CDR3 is TGTGCCAGCAGTTCGCCTTCCAATGAGCAGTTCTTC. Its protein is CASSSPSNEQFF.